These 21 T cell receptor beta chains were all obtained from the same sample, sequenced in a study of T-cell memory formation after mild COVID-19. A single record per CDR3 protein comes from TCRdb applying MiXCR to the 5' RACE reads. The sample records 140,000 or so distinct CDR3 sequences, 15% to 20% being singletons. Material for sequencing was PBMCs or a T cell subset sorted from them (not recorded which). These receptors all come from an adult woman who had mild COVID-19 (a few samples of this study predate the infection). Cell type and time point are not known.

The CDR3 region has the DNA TGTGCCAGCAGCTTAGAGGATAGCAGGTACAATGAGCAGTTCTTC. Its protein product is CASSLEDSRYNEQFF. The V gene is TRBV7-2, the J gene TRBJ2-1; D is uncertain. V was trimmed by 1 base and J by 4 bases, leaving 11 bases between them. The CDR3 has 15 amino acids. Germline V gene data show CDR1 as SGHTA and CDR2 as FQGNSA.

This clonotype was found many times. CDR3 protein: CASSLSARKNIQYF. CDR3 nucleotide sequence: TGTGCCAGCAGTTTATCGGCCCGAAAAAACATTCAGTACTTC. The chain is built from TRBV12-3 or TRBV12-4 and TRBJ2-4; D remains ambiguous. The V end was cut by 2 bases, the J end by 4 bases, with 9 bases between. The CDR3 has 14 amino acids.

This clonotype was seen a handful of times. The chain has TRBV6-5 and TRBJ2-7; weak D call: TRBD2 (5 bases). Per germline, CDR1 MNHEY and CDR2 SVGAGI. Between the trimmed V and J ends, which lost 6 bases and 9 bases, there was a span of 12 bases. The CDR3 spans 11 residues. In DNA, the CDR3 is TGTGCCAGCAGCTCGGGGTCTGGGCAGTACTTC. This sequence encodes CASSSGSGQYF.

In this sample, this clonotype turned up a few times. The CDR3 DNA reads TGTGCCAGCAGCCGAGGGGGCCCCGTAGAAGCTTTCTTT. This codes for CASSRGGPVEAFF. The chain is built from TRBV7-9 and TRBJ1-1, with 7 bases matching TRBD1. The CDR3 is 13 amino acids. Losses at the gene ends were 5 bases for V and 8 bases for J; bases not matched to a gene: 8. Germline CDR1 is SEHNR and CDR2 is FQNEAQ (reference sequence).

This clonotype was observed a handful of times. The chain recombines TRBV7-9 with TRBJ1-5, with D uncertain. CDR3 length equals 13 residues. The germline CDR1 and CDR2 sequences are SEHNR and FQNEAQ (reference sequence). V lost 5 bases and J 4 bases, leaving 9 bases between the germline ends. CDR3 nucleotide sequence: TGTGCCAGCAGCCCCCCCGGGAATCAGCCCCAGCATTTT. The encoded protein is CASSPPGNQPQHF.

In its sample, this clonotype was seen a few times. The V gene is TRBV7-8, the J gene TRBJ2-1; 10 bases line up with TRBD2. The germline gives CDR1 SGHVS, CDR2 FQNEAQ. The V gene end was trimmed by 7 bases and the J gene end by 8 bases; junction bases not matched to a gene: 26. The CDR3 is made up of 20 amino acids. CDR3 sequence reads: CASTLLRGPTSGTPQDEQFF. Written as DNA, the CDR3 is TGTGCCAGCACCCTGCTTAGGGGACCTACTAGCGGGACCCCACAAGATGAGCAGTTCTTC.

This clonotype was detected a few times. The rearrangement joins TRBV3-1 to TRBJ2-3, with TRBD1 matching 7 bases. Trimming took 1 base from V and 7 from J; bases not matched to a gene: 17. This CDR3 has 18 amino acids. CDR1 and CDR2 from the germline V gene are LGHDT and YNNKEL (reference sequence). This chain's CDR3 is CASSQGLDRAPRRNTQYF. CDR3 sequence (DNA): TGTGCCAGCAGCCAAGGCCTCGACAGGGCGCCACGCAGGAATACGCAGTATTTT.

In its sample, this clonotype was seen a few times. This chain connects TRBV12-3 or TRBV12-4 to TRBJ2-1; TRBD2 matches at 9 bases. V dropped 2 bases and J dropped 9; count of bases not matched to a gene: 8. The CDR3 consists of 15 residues. Here the CDR3 reads CASSLRRGGGGEQFF. CDR3 DNA sequence: TGTGCCAGCAGTTTAAGGCGGGGGGGCGGTGGTGAGCAGTTCTTC.

Only a few counts were recorded for this clonotype. This rearrangement joins TRBV29-1 to TRBJ2-2, with 10 nucleotides matching TRBD1. CDR1 and CDR2 (germline): SQVTM, ANQGSEA. The V and J ends lost 6 bases and 5 bases, in that order; junction bases with no gene match: 3. The CDR3 extends over 13 amino acids. This CDR3 is CSVGQGVTGELFF. The DNA of the CDR3 is TGCAGCGTCGGACAGGGGGTTACCGGGGAGCTGTTTTTT.

This clonotype was found a few times. The genes are TRBV29-1 and TRBJ1-1; TRBD1 matches 7 bases. Germline CDR1 and CDR2: SQVTM and ANQGSEA. The length of the CDR3 is 10 residues. V trimming: 8 bases; J trimming: 5 bases; junction bases outside the gene matches: 2. The CDR3 protein is CSSGGTEAFF. CDR3 DNA sequence: TGCAGCTCAGGGGGTACTGAAGCTTTCTTT.

J is TRBJ2-3 and V is TRBV20-1, with D possibly being TRBD2 (6 bases). CDR1 is DFQATT, CDR2 SNEGSKA, per germline (reference sequence). With 6 bases removed from V and 2 bases from J, the gap between germline ends came to 18 bases. CDR3 length equals 15 residues. The CDR3 DNA is TGCAGTGCCCTCGGGAGCCCCAAGCTCACAGATACGCAGTATTTT. Its protein is CSALGSPKLTDTQYF.

The rearrangement joins TRBV7-9 to TRBJ2-7; TRBD1 aligns across 8 bases. The germline CDR1 and CDR2 sequences are SEHNR and FQNEAQ (reference sequence). The length of the CDR3 is 16 residues. Germline trimming cut 4 bases from V and 7 bases from J; bases unmatched to any gene: 15. CDR3 DNA sequence: TGTGCCAGCAGCTACGGACAGGGCTGGTCCTACGCGGAGCAGTACTTC. Its translation is CASSYGQGWSYAEQYF.

This clonotype was seen a few times. The rearrangement uses TRBV19 and TRBJ1-1, with a tentative D call TRBD1 (6 bases). CDR3 size: 17 residues. CDR1 and CDR2 (germline): LNHDA, SQIVND (reference sequence). Trimming removed 3 bases from V and 1 base from J, with 18 bases in between. CDR3: CASSIFKGGRQNTEAFF. The CDR3 coding sequence is TGTGCCAGTAGTATTTTTAAAGGGGGACGGCAGAACACTGAAGCTTTCTTT.

This clonotype is a singleton in its sample. V gene TRBV5-1 combines with J gene TRBJ2-7, with 8 nucleotides matching TRBD1. The J segment lost 2 bases and the V segment lost 2 bases, leaving 6 bases of the junction unmatched. The CDR3 spans 15 residues. The germline CDR1 and CDR2 sequences are SGHRS and YFSETQ. The CDR3 is CASSFGTGFPYEQYF. CDR3 in DNA: TGCGCCAGCAGCTTCGGGACAGGTTTCCCCTACGAGCAGTACTTC.

This clonotype was observed a handful of times. CDR3 nucleotides: TGTGCCAGCAGCCCCCGGACAGGGGAGAGTAATTCACCCCTCCACTTT. It specifies CASSPRTGESNSPLHF. V gene TRBV9 combines with J gene TRBJ1-6, with 9 nucleotides matching TRBD1. Losses at the gene ends were 4 bases for V and 6 bases for J; bases not matched to a gene: 8. Looked up from germline, CDR1 is SGDLS and CDR2 is YYNGEE. CDR3 size: 16 residues.

This clonotype appeared a few times. The chain recombines TRBV18 with TRBJ2-3; the match to TRBD2 covers 8 bases. The CDR3 length is 15 residues. The junction had 8 bases not matched to a gene; V was cut back by 8 bases and J by 1 base. In germline, CDR1 is KGHSH, CDR2 LQKENI. The CDR3 here is CASRPGLGGTDTQYF. In DNA, the CDR3 is TGTGCCAGCCGACCGGGACTAGGGGGCACAGATACGCAGTATTTT.

The rearrangement uses TRBV11-3 and TRBJ2-5, with TRBD2 matching over 7 bases. Germline loops: CDR1 SGHNT, CDR2 YENEEA. The J segment lost 6 bases and the V segment lost 11 bases, leaving 9 bases of the junction unmatched. The CDR3 spans 12 residues. In nucleotides, the CDR3 is TGTGCCTCGGGAGGACTCCGGAAGACCCAGTACTTC. Encoded protein: CASGGLRKTQYF.

The J gene is TRBJ1-1, the V gene TRBV5-1; the match to TRBD1 covers 10 bases. J gave up 4 bases and V 5 bases, and 5 bases lay outside the gene matches. The V gene's germline CDR1 is SGHRS and CDR2 YFSETQ. The CDR3 runs to 14 residues. The CDR3 DNA follows: TGCGCCAGCAGAGAGACAGGGGGCCCCACTGAAGCTTTCTTT. Translated, it gives CASRETGGPTEAFF.

There are a few counts of this clonotype. The chain has TRBV30 and TRBJ2-4; no firm D call. Germline V lookup: CDR1 GTSNPN, CDR2 SVGIG (reference sequence). The CDR3 runs 11 residues. Trimming removed 2 bases from V and 6 bases from J, with 5 bases in between. CDR3 amino acids: CAWSLGNIQYF. CDR3 nucleotide sequence: TGTGCCTGGAGTCTTGGAAACATTCAGTACTTC.

V is TRBV20-1 and J is TRBJ1-2, with 9 positions matching TRBD1. There are 14 residues in the CDR3. V gave up 0 bases and J gave up 6 bases; unmatched junction bases: 5. CDR1 and CDR2 (germline): DFQATT, SNEGSKA (reference sequence). The CDR3 loop is CSARDGQGLHGYTF. CDR3 in DNA: TGCAGTGCTAGAGATGGACAGGGGCTCCATGGCTACACCTTC.

This chain joins TRBV2 and TRBJ1-6; 7 nucleotides align to TRBD1. With 4 bases clipped from V and 3 bases from J, the junction kept 0 bases outside the gene matches. CDR3 size: 14 residues. In germline, CDR1 is SNHLY, CDR2 FYNNEI. The CDR3 loop reads CASSGDSYNSPLHF. The CDR3 coding sequence is TGTGCCAGCAGTGGGGACAGCTATAATTCACCCCTCCACTTT.